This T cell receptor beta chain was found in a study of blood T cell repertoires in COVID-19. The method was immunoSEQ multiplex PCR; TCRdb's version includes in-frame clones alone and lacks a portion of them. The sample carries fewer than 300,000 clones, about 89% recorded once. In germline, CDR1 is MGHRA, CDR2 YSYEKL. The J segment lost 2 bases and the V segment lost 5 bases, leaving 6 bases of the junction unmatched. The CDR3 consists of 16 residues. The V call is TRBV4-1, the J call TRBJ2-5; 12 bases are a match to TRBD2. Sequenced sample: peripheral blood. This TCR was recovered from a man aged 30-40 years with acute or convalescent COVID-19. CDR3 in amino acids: CASSFYLAGGQETQYF. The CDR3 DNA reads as TGCGCCAGCAGCTTTTACCTAGCGGGGGGGCAAGAGACCCAGTACTTC.